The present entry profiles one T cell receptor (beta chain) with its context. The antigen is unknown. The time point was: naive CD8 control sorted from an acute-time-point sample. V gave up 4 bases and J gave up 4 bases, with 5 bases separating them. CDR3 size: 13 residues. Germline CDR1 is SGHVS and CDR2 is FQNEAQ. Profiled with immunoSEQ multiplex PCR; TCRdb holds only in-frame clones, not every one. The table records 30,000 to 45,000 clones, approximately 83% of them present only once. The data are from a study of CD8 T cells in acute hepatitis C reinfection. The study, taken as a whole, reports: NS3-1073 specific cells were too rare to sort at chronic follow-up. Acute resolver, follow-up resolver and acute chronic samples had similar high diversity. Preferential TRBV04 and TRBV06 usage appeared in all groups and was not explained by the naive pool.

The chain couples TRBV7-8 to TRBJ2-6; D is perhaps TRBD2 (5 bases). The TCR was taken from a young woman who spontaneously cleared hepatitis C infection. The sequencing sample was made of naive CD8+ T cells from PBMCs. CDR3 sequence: CASSSGGANVLTF. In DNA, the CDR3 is TGTGCCAGCAGCTCGGGGGGGGCCAACGTCCTGACTTTC.